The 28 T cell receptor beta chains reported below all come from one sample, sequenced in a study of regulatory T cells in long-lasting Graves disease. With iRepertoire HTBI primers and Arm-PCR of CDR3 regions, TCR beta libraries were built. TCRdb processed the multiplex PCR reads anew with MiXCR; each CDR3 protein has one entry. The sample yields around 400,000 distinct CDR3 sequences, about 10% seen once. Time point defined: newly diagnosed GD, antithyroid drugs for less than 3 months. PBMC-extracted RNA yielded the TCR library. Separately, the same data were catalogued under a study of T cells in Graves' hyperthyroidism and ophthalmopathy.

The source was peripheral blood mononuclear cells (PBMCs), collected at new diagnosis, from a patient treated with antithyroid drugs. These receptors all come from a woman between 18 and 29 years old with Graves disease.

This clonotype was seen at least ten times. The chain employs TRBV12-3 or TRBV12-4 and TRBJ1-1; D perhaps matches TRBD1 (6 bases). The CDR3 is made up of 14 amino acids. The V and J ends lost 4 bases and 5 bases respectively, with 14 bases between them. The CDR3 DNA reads TGTGCCAGCAGTTCGGCCAGGGGATGGACTGAAGCTTTCTTT. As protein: CASSSARGWTEAFF.

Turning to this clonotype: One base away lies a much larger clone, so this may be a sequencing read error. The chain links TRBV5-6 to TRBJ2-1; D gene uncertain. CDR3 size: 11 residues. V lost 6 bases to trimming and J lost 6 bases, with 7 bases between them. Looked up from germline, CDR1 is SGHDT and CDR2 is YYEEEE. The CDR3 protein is CASTLANEQFF. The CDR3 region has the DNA TGTGCCAGCACCCTCGCCAATGAGCAGTTCTTC.

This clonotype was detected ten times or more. CDR3 protein: CASSYLGAGANVLTF. The CDR3 nucleotides are TGTGCCAGCAGTTATTTGGGGGCCGGGGCCAACGTCCTGACTTTC. J is TRBJ2-6 and V is TRBV6-5, with D tentatively TRBD1 (6 bases). This CDR3 spans 15 amino acids. From germline, CDR1 is MNHEY and CDR2 SVGAGI. Trimming pared 3 bases from V and 4 bases from J, leaving 10 bases between.

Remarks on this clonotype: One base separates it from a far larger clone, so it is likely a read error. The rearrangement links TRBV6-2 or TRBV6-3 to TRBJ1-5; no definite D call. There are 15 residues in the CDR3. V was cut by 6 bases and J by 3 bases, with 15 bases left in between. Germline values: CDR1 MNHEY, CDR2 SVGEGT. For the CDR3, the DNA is TGTGCCAGCAGCCGGAGACCGGTTAACAATCAGCCCCAGCATTTT. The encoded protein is CASSRRPVNNQPQHF.

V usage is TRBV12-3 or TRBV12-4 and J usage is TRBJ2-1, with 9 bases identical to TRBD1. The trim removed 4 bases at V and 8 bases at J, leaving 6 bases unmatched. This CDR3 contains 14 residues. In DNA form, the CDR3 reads TGTGCCAGCAGTTCCTCTACAGGGGGCCATGAGCAGTTCTTC. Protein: CASSSSTGGHEQFF.

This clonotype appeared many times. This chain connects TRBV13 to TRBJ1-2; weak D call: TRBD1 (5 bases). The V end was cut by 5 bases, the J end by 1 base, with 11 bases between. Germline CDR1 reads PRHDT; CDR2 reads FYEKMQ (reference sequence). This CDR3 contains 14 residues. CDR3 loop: CASSLQGVNYGYTF. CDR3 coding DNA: TGTGCCAGCAGCCTCCAGGGCGTTAACTATGGCTACACCTTC.

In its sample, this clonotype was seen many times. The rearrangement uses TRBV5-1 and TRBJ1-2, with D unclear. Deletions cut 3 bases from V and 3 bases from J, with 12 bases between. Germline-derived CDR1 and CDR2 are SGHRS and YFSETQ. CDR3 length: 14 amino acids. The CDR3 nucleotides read TGCGCCAGCAGCTCGGTGGCCCGATACTATGGCTACACCTTC. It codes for CASSSVARYYGYTF.

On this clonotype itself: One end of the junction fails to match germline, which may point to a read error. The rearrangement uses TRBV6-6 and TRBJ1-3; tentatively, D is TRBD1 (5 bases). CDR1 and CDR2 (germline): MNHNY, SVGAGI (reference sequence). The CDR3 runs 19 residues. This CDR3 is CASSYSLFARGEAGSTIYF. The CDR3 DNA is TGTGCCAGCAGTTACTCGCTATTCGCTCGGGGGGAAGCTGGAAGCACCATATATTTT.

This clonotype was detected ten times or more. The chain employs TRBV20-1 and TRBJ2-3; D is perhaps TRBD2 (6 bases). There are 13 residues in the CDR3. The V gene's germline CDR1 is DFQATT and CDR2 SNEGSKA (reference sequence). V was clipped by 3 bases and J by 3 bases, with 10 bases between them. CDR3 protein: CSASPTRTDTQYF. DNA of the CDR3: TGCAGTGCTAGCCCGACTAGGACAGATACGCAGTATTTT.

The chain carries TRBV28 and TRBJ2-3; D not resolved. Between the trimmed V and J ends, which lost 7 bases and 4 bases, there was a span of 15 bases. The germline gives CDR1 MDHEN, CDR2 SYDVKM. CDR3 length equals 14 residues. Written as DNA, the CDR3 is TGTGCCAGCATTAAGGGCAACTACGCAGATACGCAGTATTTT. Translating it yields CASIKGNYADTQYF.

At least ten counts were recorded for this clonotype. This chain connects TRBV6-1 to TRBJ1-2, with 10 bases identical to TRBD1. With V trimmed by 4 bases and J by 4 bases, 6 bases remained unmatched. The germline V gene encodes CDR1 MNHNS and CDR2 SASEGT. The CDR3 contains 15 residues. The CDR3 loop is CASSVYRDRGYGYTF. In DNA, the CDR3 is TGTGCCAGCAGTGTATACCGGGACAGGGGCTATGGCTACACCTTC.

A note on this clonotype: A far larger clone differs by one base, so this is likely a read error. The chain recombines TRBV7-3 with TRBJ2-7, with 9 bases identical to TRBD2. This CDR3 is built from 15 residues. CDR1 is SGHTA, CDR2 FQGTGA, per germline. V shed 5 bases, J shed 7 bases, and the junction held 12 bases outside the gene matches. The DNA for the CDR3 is TGTGCCAGCAGCCGCGTAGCGGGAGTCTACAATGAGCAGTACTTC. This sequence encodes CASSRVAGVYNEQYF.

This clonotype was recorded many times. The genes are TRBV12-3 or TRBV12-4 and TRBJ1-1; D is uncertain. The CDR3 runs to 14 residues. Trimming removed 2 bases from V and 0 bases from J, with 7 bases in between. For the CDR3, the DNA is TGTGCCAGCAGTTTATTTGCAGTGAACACTGAAGCTTTCTTT. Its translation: CASSLFAVNTEAFF.

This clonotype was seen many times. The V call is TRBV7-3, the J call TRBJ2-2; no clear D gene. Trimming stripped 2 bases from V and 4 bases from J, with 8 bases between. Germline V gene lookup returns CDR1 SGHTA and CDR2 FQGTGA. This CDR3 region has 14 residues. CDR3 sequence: CASSLEGFTGELFF. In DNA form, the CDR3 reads TGTGCCAGCAGCTTAGAAGGGTTCACCGGGGAGCTGTTTTTT.

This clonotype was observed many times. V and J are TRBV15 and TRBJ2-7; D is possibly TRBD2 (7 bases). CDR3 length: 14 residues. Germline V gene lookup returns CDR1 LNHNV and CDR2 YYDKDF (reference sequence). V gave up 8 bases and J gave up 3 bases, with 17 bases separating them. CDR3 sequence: CATFRAGALYEQYF. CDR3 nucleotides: TGTGCCACCTTTAGGGCGGGGGCTCTCTACGAGCAGTACTTC.

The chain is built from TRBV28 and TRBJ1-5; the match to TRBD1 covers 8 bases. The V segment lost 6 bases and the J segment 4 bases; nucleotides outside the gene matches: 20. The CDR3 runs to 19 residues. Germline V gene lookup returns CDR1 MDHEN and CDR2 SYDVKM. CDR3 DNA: TGTGCCAGCAGAGGGATCAGGGGGCTAATATTTCTTAGTAATCAGCCCCAGCATTTT. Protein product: CASRGIRGLIFLSNQPQHF.

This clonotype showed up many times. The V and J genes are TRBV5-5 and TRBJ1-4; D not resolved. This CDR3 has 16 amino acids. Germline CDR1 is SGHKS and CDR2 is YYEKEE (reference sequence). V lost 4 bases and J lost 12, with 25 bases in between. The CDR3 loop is CASSLPTADATLELFF. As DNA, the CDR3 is TGTGCCAGCAGCCTGCCGACCGCAGACGCAACCCTAGAACTGTTTTTT.

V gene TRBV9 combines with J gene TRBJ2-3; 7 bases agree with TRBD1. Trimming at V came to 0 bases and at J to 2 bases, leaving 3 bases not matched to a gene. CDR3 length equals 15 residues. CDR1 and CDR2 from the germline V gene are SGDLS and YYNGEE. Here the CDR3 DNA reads TGTGCCAGCAGCGTAGGGGGACAGATCACAGATACGCAGTATTTT. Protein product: CASSVGGQITDTQYF.

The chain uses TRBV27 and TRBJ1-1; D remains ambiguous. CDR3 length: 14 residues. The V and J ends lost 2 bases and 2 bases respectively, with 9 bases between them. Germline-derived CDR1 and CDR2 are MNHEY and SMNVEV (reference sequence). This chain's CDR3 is CASSLGRINTEAFF. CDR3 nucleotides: TGTGCCAGCAGTTTAGGAAGGATAAACACTGAAGCTTTCTTT.

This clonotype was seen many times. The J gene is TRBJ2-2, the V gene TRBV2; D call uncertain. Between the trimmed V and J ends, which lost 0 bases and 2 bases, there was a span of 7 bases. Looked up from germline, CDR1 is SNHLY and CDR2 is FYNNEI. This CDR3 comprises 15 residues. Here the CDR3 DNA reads TGTGCCAGCAGTGAAGCGAGAGGAAACACCGGGGAGCTGTTTTTT. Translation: CASSEARGNTGELFF.

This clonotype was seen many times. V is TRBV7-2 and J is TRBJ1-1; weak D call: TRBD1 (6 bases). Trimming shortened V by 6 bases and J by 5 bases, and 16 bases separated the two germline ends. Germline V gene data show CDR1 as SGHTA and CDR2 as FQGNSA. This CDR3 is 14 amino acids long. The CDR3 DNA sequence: TGTGCCAGCAGAAAGGGGGGTGCTGTGACTGAAGCTTTCTTT. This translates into CASRKGGAVTEAFF.

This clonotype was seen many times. Here the CDR3 reads CASSARTGTSYEQYF. The CDR3 DNA is TGTGCCAGCAGTGCCCGGACAGGGACCTCCTACGAGCAGTACTTC. The rearrangement links TRBV2 to TRBJ2-7, with 8 bases fitting TRBD1. The V and J ends lost 4 bases and 0 bases, in that order; junction bases with no gene match: 5. CDR3 length equals 15 residues. Germline V gene sequence: CDR1 SNHLY, CDR2 FYNNEI.

The CDR3 DNA reads TGCAGTGCTAGAATTTTGCGGGATCCTGTAGATACGCAGTATTTT. It codes for CSARILRDPVDTQYF. The chain recombines TRBV20-1 with TRBJ2-3; a weak D match, TRBD2 (6 bases). Germline lookup yields CDR1 DFQATT and CDR2 SNEGSKA (reference sequence). Trimming cost V 2 bases and J 5 bases, with 17 bases left between them. The CDR3 consists of 15 residues.

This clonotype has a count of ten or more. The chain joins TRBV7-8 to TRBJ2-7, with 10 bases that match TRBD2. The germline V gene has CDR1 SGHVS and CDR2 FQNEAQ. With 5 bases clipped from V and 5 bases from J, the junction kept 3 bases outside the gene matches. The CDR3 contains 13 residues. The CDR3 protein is CASSPGTSDEQYF. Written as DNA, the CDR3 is TGTGCCAGCAGCCCCGGGACTAGCGACGAGCAGTACTTC.

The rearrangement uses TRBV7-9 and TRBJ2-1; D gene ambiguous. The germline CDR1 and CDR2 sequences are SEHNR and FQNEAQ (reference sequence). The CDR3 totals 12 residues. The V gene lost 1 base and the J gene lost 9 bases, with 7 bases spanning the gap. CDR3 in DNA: TGTGCCAGCAGCTTAGAGAACGCTGAGCAGTTCTTC. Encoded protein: CASSLENAEQFF.

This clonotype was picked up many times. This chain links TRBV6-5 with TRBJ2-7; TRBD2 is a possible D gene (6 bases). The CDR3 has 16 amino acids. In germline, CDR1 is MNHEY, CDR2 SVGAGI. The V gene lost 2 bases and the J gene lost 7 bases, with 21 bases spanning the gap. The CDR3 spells CASSYPWDLTVREQYF. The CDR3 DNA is TGTGCCAGCAGTTACCCTTGGGACTTGACTGTAAGGGAGCAGTACTTC.

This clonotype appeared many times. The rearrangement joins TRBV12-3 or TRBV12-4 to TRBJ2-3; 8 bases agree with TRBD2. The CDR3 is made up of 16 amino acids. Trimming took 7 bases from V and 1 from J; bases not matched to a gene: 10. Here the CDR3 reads CASNTNPTSGTDTQYF. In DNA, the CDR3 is TGTGCCAGCAATACTAACCCGACTAGCGGCACAGATACGCAGTATTTT.

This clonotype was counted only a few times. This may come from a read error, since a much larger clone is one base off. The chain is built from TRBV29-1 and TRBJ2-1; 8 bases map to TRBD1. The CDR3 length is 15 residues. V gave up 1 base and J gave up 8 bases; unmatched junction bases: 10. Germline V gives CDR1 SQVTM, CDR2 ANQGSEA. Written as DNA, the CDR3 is TGCAGCGTTGAAGGCCCTAGGACAGGGAACGATGAGCAGTTCTTC. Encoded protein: CSVEGPRTGNDEQFF.